This is a list of T cell receptor beta chains from one sample in a study of patients and donors after allogeneic stem cell transplantation. TCRdb independently ran MiXCR on the RT-PCR reads; one entry per CDR3 protein. The sample consists of 150,000 to 200,000 distinct CDR3 sequences, 25% to 35% of them appearing once. The sequencing sample was made of blood, either unsorted or a sorted T cell fraction (not recorded which). These receptors all stem from a human donor who was either an allogeneic HSCT recipient or a stem cell or donor lymphocyte infusion donor (not recorded which). It is not recorded whose cells these are; they may come from a transplant donor. The conserved cysteine and the conserved F or W are not part of the CDR3 here. Each record gives: CDR3 length, V gene, J gene, CDR3 protein.

11	TRBV27	TRBJ2-7	ASSFQQGKEQY
12	TRBV27	TRBJ2-7	ASSVDSPSYEQY
9	TRBV5-6	TRBJ2-1	ASSLQYEQF
10	TRBV4-1	TRBJ1-1	ASSHDDRKAF
15	TRBV5-3	TRBJ2-7	ARSPRGQVCCDYEQY
13	TRBV24-1	TRBJ1-5	ATSDLTGKNQPQH
14	TRBV4-1	TRBJ1-6	ASSRGTGWGNSPLH
10	TRBV29-1	TRBJ2-7	SVGTVGYEQY
13	TRBV27	TRBJ1-5	ASSLSVGASQPQH
12	TRBV27	TRBJ2-7	ASRRGPLSYEQY
13	TRBV5-1	TRBJ2-7	ASSLLQGGFYEQY
14	TRBV6-6	TRBJ1-5	ASSYSGGWSNQPQH
11	TRBV12-3/TRBV12-4	TRBJ2-5	ASSFHSQETQY
14	TRBV10-3	TRBJ2-3	AITWRWGASTDTQY
11	TRBV9	TRBJ2-3	ASRAGGTDTQY
9	TRBV20-1	TRBJ2-7	SARTVGEQY
16	TRBV29-1	TRBJ2-4	SVVDLLAGGRAKNIQY
11	TRBV20-1	TRBJ2-7	SARPQDPYEQY
13	TRBV4-3	TRBJ1-5	ASSQDLGGYQPQH
13	TRBV30	TRBJ2-5	AWSRPGGRKETQY
12	TRBV20-1	TRBJ1-1	SAWTGGAGTEAF
13	TRBV20-1	TRBJ1-4	SAYDSRATNEKLF
13	TRBV10-2	TRBJ1-5	ASGGHGYSNQPQH
9	TRBV29-1	TRBJ2-7	SVDYLGVEY
12	TRBV20-1	TRBJ2-2	SAGGQQNTGELF
9	TRBV3-1	TRBJ1-5	ASSHKTGQH
11	TRBV20-1	TRBJ2-7	SAPGQGMGEQY